This TCR beta chain is drawn from a study of cytomegalovirus exposure and HLA in healthy donors. General observations from the study: A few CMV-associated chains were confirmed in vitro to be specific for CMV antigens.

This clone was recorded a few times. Its specificity is unknown. Deletions cut 6 bases from V and 4 bases from J, with 18 bases between. This CDR3 comprises 15 residues. CDR1 is MNHNS and CDR2 is SASEGT in the germline V gene. TCRdb's copy holds only in-frame clones and misses some; the assay was immunoSEQ multiplex PCR. The data contain 200,000 to 250,000 clones, approximately 88% of them singletons. This receptor was obtained from a young woman in good health and CMV-seropositive. The sequenced material came from PBMCs. The chain links TRBV6-1 to TRBJ1-1; a weak D match, TRBD1 (5 bases). CDR3 protein: CASRGPQAPATEAFF. In DNA, the CDR3 is TGTGCCAGCAGGGGGCCACAGGCCCCAGCCACTGAAGCTTTCTTT.